Only one count was recorded for the clone carrying this T cell receptor beta chain. This specimen comes from a study of blood T cell repertoires in COVID-19. Study-level background: Sites in the United States, Italy and Spain provided acute and convalescent COVID-19 samples. PBMCs, B-cell-depleted T cells, or T cells provided the cDNA or gDNA that made up the material.

After removal of 2 bases from V and 0 bases from J, the junction contained 6 bases not matched to a gene. The CDR3 sequence is 16 residues long. CDR1 and CDR2 (germline): ENHRY, SYGVKD. Individuals drawn from 20 to 25 US areas were roughly 18 to 95 years old. Authors' data handling: Nucleated cell number was recorded as an estimate derived from reference gene primer amplification. Using immunoSEQ multiplex PCR, the repertoire was profiled, and TCRdb retains in-frame clones only, with some absent. V and J calls and clone size come straight from that table; D and trimming were deduced from the DNA. The sample comprises 200,000 to 300,000 clones, 88% of which are singletons, and around 1.3% rests with the top ten.

J is TRBJ1-2 and V is TRBV10-3; 7 bases are a match to TRBD1. Material: PBMCs or T cells enriched from blood (not recorded which). The sequence was collected from a woman in her thirties or forties with acute COVID-19. The CDR3 DNA reads TGTGCCATCAGTGAGCGGGACAGATCTACTAACTATGGCTACACCTTC. Encoded protein: CAISERDRSTNYGYTF.